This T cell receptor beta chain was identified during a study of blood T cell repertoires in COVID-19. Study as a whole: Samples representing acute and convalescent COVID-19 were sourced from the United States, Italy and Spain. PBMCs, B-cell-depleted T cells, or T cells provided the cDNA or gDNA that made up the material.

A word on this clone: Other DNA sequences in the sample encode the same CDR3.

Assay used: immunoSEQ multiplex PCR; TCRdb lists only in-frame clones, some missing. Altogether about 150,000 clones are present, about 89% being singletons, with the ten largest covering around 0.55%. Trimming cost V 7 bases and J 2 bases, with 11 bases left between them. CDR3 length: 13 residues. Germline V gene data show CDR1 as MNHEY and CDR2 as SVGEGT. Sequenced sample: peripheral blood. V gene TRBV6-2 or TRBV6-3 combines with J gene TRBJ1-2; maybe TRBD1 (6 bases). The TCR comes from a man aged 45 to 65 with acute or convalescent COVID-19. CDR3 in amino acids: CASNPTGNYGYTF. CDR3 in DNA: TGTGCCAGCAACCCCACAGGGAACTATGGCTACACCTTC.